This paragraph reports one TCR beta chain. Documented time point: baseline, week 1 (first vaccination visit). Noted treatment: pre-vaccination baseline after standard-of-care therapy. This sample was included in a study of a mutant IDH1 vaccine in newly diagnosed glioma. Trimming shortened V by 0 bases and J by 7 bases, and 7 bases separated the two germline ends. Germline values: CDR1 LNHDA, CDR2 SQIVND (reference sequence). The CDR3 is 13 residues long. Assay: immunoSEQ multiplex PCR; the TCRdb copy retains only in-frame clones and omits some. This sample carries fewer than 45,000 clones, around 80% of them seen once, and the ten largest clones take less than 9.5%.

This TCR came from a man aged 35-49 years with glioma. Some clones in this sample may be carry-over from other donors' samples. The material was PBMCs, obtained from a glioma patient treated with radiotherapy, temozolomide or both. This sequence joins TRBV19 and TRBJ1-5, with D uncertain. CDR3 sequence (DNA): TGTGCCAGTAGTATAGAGGGGAGGCAGCCCCAGCATTTT. It codes for CASSIEGRQPQHF.